This is a list of T cell receptor beta chains from one sample in a study of graft-versus-host responses after intestinal transplantation. Assay: immunoSEQ multiplex PCR; the TCRdb copy retains only in-frame clones and omits some. The repertoire holds more than 65,000 clones, with roughly 84% as singletons. Their specific antigens are unknown. The specimen comprised unstimulated CD4+ T cells sorted from spleen or lymph node cells, sampled before transplant. The receptors come from a human donor who was the organ donor for an intestinal transplant. Each CDR3 is given with its conserved first and last residue. The order of the fields is V gene, D gene, clone size, J gene, CDR3 protein, CDR3 DNA. A D gene is named only where the DNA matches it firmly. Size is stated for part of the rows, as once, few or many counts, or as a class when the clone is expanded.

>TRBV9|TRBD2|-|TRBJ2-1
CASSVGIAGGDNEQFF
TGTGCCAGCAGCGTCGGAATAGCGGGGGGGGACAATGAGCAGTTCTTC
>TRBV15|-|-|TRBJ1-6
CATRREGTRNSPLHF
TGTGCCACCAGAAGGGAGGGGACGAGAAATTCACCCCTCCACTTT
>TRBV2|-|-|TRBJ2-6
CASSDYSGANVLTF
TGTGCCAGCAGCGATTACTCCGGGGCCAACGTCCTGACTTTC
>TRBV5-5|-|-|TRBJ2-5
CASSQMTGARETQYF
TGTGCCAGCAGCCAAATGACTGGGGCTCGAGAGACCCAGTACTTC
>TRBV10-3|TRBD2|-|TRBJ2-3
CAISERTSGVTDTQYF
TGTGCCATCAGTGAGAGAACTAGCGGGGTGACAGATACGCAGTATTTT
>TRBV6-5|-|-|TRBJ2-2
CASSYLTGELFF
TGTGCCAGCAGTTACTTAACCGGGGAGCTGTTTTTT
>TRBV6-5|-|-|TRBJ2-3
CASSFRGWGTDTQYF
TGTGCCAGCAGTTTTCGGGGGTGGGGGACAGATACGCAGTATTTT
>TRBV5-1|-|-|TRBJ2-1
CASSLIGGGNEQFF
TGCGCCAGCAGCTTGATCGGGGGTGGCAATGAGCAGTTCTTC
>TRBV30|-|-|TRBJ1-1
CAWSFHRDYTEAFF
TGTGCCTGGAGTTTTCACAGGGATTATACTGAAGCTTTCTTT
>TRBV19|-|-|TRBJ1-2
CASSIGDPNYGYTF
TGTGCCAGTAGTATAGGCGATCCAAACTATGGCTACACCTTC
>TRBV9|-|-|TRBJ1-1
CASSVVGPPAAEAFF
TGTGCCAGCAGCGTAGTAGGCCCACCGGCGGCTGAAGCTTTCTTT
>TRBV28|TRBD1|-|TRBJ1-2
CASSSVPGQGTGYTF
TGTGCCAGCAGTTCTGTTCCGGGACAGGGGACTGGCTACACCTTC
>TRBV19|TRBD2|-|TRBJ2-1
CASSKLLAGGNEQFF
TGTGCCAGTAGTAAACTCCTAGCGGGGGGGAATGAGCAGTTCTTC
>TRBV4-3|-|-|TRBJ2-6
CASSQEPPLGALSGANVLTF
TGCGCCAGCAGCCAAGAACCCCCCCTGGGGGCTCTCTCTGGGGCCAACGTCCTGACTTTC
>TRBV23-1|TRBD1|-|TRBJ2-6
CASSQWTGGAGANVLTF
TGCGCCAGCAGTCAATGGACAGGGGGCGCTGGGGCCAACGTCCTGACTTTC
>TRBV4-1|TRBD1|few|TRBJ1-6
CASSQDVQGNNSPLHF
TGCGCCAGCAGCCAAGATGTACAGGGGAATAATTCACCCCTCCACTTT
>TRBV5-1|TRBD2|-|TRBJ2-5
CASSFSSGHQETQYF
TGCGCCAGCAGCTTCAGTAGCGGGCACCAAGAGACCCAGTACTTC
>TRBV5-3|TRBD1|-|TRBJ1-1
CARSSRTGGYTNTEAFF
TGTGCCAGAAGCTCGAGGACAGGGGGTTATACGAACACTGAAGCTTTCTTT
>TRBV29-1|TRBD2|-|TRBJ2-3
CSVVGGDGAGPGTQYF
TGCAGCGTTGTGGGGGGGGACGGGGCCGGCCCTGGTACGCAGTATTTT
>TRBV2|TRBD1|-|TRBJ2-2
CASRGQGTGELFF
TGTGCCAGCAGAGGACAGGGGACCGGGGAGCTGTTTTTT
>TRBV28|-|-|TRBJ1-6
CASSPPGQGITSPLHF
TGTGCCAGCAGTCCCCCAGGGCAGGGGATCACTTCACCCCTCCACTTT
>TRBV5-8|TRBD1|-|TRBJ1-5
CASGTGNQPQHF
TGTGCCAGCGGGACAGGGAATCAGCCCCAGCATTTT
>TRBV6-5|-|-|TRBJ2-3
CASSYGPGTDTQYF
TGTGCCAGCAGTTACGGACCGGGAACAGATACGCAGTATTTT
>TRBV28|TRBD2|-|TRBJ2-2
CASNLGSLAGNTGELFF
TGTGCCAGCAACTTAGGGAGCCTAGCGGGGAACACCGGGGAGCTGTTTTTT
>TRBV6-1|-|-|TRBJ2-1
CASSEIGARWGNEQFF
TGTGCCAGCAGTGAAATAGGGGCTAGATGGGGAAATGAGCAGTTCTTC
>TRBV15|TRBD1|-|TRBJ1-4
CATSRYTTGGYEKLFF
TGTGCCACCAGCAGATATACGACAGGGGGCTACGAAAAACTGTTTTTT
>TRBV28|-|-|TRBJ1-3
CASIRGALSGNTIYF
TGTGCCAGCATACGTGGGGCCCTCTCGGGAAACACCATATATTTT
>TRBV6-6|TRBD2|once|TRBJ2-1
CASSFSGLVYNEQFF
TGTGCCAGCAGTTTTAGCGGGCTAGTCTACAATGAGCAGTTCTTC
>TRBV6-1|TRBD1|few|TRBJ1-1
CASTTGEITEAFF
TGTGCCAGCACGACAGGGGAAATCACTGAAGCTTTCTTT
>TRBV6-6|-|-|TRBJ1-6
CASSRTGDNSPLHF
TGTGCCAGCAGCAGGACTGGGGATAATTCACCCCTCCACTTT
>TRBV9|-|-|TRBJ1-4
CASSAVGHSNEKLFF
TGTGCCAGCAGCGCGGTTGGACACTCTAATGAAAAACTGTTTTTT
>TRBV7-2|TRBD2|-|TRBJ2-5
CASSPGLAGGGTQYF
TGTGCCAGCAGCCCGGGGCTAGCGGGGGGGGGAACCCAGTACTTC
>TRBV5-6|TRBD1|-|TRBJ1-5
CASSWAGGGQPQHF
TGTGCCAGCAGCTGGGCAGGGGGCGGTCAGCCCCAGCATTTT
>TRBV6-1|TRBD2|-|TRBJ2-1
CASSSSGGSYNEQFF
TGTGCCAGCAGTTCTAGCGGGGGATCCTACAATGAGCAGTTCTTC
>TRBV6-1|-|once|TRBJ2-2
CASSEQGFTGELFF
TGTGCCAGCAGTGAACAGGGGTTCACCGGGGAGCTGTTTTTT
>TRBV19|TRBD1|-|TRBJ1-2
CASRTPGQGGIYGYTF
TGTGCCAGTAGAACCCCCGGACAGGGAGGGATCTATGGCTACACCTTC
>TRBV28|-|-|TRBJ1-2
CASSPGGNGYTF
TGTGCCAGCAGCCCCGGGGGGAATGGCTACACCTTC
>TRBV7-8|-|-|TRBJ1-5
CASSLVSGGKANQPQHF
TGTGCCAGCAGCTTAGTATCTGGAGGAAAGGCTAATCAGCCCCAGCATTTT
>TRBV4-2|-|few|TRBJ2-1
CASSQDTSREQFF
TGTGCCAGCAGCCAAGACACTAGCCGAGAGCAGTTCTTC
>TRBV6-6|TRBD1|-|TRBJ1-3
CASSFGQGGANTIYF
TGTGCCAGCAGTTTCGGACAGGGAGGTGCAAACACCATATATTTT
>TRBV7-2|TRBD1|-|TRBJ2-6
CASSSDRVLSGANVLTF
TGTGCCAGCAGCTCTGACAGGGTTCTCTCTGGGGCCAACGTCCTGACTTTC
>TRBV7-2|TRBD2|-|TRBJ2-3
CASSLVLAGGPHTDTQYF
TGTGCCAGCAGCTTAGTACTAGCGGGGGGACCCCACACAGATACGCAGTATTTT
>TRBV28|TRBD1|once|TRBJ2-2
CASSTPSGTGAGELFF
TGTGCCAGCAGTACCCCTTCCGGGACAGGGGCCGGGGAGCTGTTTTTT
>TRBV12-5|-|-|TRBJ1-2
CASGLVLGAGRNYGYTF
TGTGCTAGTGGTTTGGTACTGGGTGCAGGGAGGAACTATGGCTACACCTTC
>TRBV4-1|-|-|TRBJ1-2
CASSQVLQNGYTF
TGCGCCAGCAGCCAAGTCCTACAGAACGGCTACACCTTC